The sample holds many counts of the clone carrying this TCR beta chain. In the source study's methods: Amplification with reference gene primers provided the estimates of nucleated cell counts. Assay used: immunoSEQ multiplex PCR; TCRdb lists only in-frame clones, some missing. From that table come the V and J calls and clone size; the DNA was used to work out D and trimming. The table lists around 150,000 clones, over 60% of them singletons, with more than 3.5% in the top ten. This specimen comes from a study of blood T cell repertoires in COVID-19. Study overall: Italy, Spain and the United States were the sources of the convalescent and acute COVID-19 samples. The analysed material was cDNA or gDNA that came from T cells, B-cell-depleted T cells, or PBMCs.

Germline V lookup: CDR1 SGHDN, CDR2 FVKESK. This CDR3 contains 17 residues. V lost 8 bases and J lost 6; bases outside the gene matches: 16. This receptor was identified in a woman older than 75 with active or convalescent COVID-19. The chain joins TRBV14 to TRBJ2-2; the match to TRBD2 covers 9 bases. Input material: peripheral blood. This CDR3 is CASGPPGGGAFAGELFF. The CDR3 DNA sequence: TGTGCCAGCGGGCCCCCCGGCGGGGGGGCCTTTGCCGGGGAGCTGTTTTTT.